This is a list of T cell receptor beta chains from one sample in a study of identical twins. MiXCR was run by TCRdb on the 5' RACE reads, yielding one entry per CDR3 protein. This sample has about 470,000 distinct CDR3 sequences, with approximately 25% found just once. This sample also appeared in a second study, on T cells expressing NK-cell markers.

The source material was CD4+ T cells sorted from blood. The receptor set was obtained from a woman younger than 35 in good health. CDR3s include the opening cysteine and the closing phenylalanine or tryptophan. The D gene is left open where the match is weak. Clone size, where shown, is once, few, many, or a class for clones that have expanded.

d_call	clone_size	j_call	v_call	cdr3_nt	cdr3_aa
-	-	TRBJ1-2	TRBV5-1	TGCGCCAGCAGCCCCGGGGAGGGACTATCCGGCTACACCTTC	CASSPGEGLSGYTF
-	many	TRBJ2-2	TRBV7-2	TGTGCCAGCAGCCCTCGACTGGACGGAGGGGAGCTGTTTTTT	CASSPRLDGGELFF
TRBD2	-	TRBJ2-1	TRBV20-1	TGCAGTGCTAGACCGGCGGGGGGGGTTGTTGAGCAGTTCTTC	CSARPAGGVVEQFF
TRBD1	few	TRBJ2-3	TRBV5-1	TGCGCCAGCAGCTTGGAGGGGGCTGGAGATACGCAGTATTTT	CASSLEGAGDTQYF
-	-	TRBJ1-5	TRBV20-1	TGCAGTGCTAGTCTTGGGGGCATGGGGCCCCAGCATTTT	CSASLGGMGPQHF
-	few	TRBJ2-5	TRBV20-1	TGCAGTGCCCCTGCCAAGGCCGATCAAGAGACCCAGTACTTC	CSAPAKADQETQYF
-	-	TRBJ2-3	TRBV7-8	TGTGTCAGCAGCTTAGGTACGCGGGGGCACACAGATACGCAGTATTTT	CVSSLGTRGHTDTQYF
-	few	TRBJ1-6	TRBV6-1	TGTGCCAGCAGAAGTACGGACCGTTATAATTCACCCCTCCACTTT	CASRSTDRYNSPLHF
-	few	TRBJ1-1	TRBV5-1	TGCGCCAGCAGCTTGTCTACTAACACTGAAGCTTTCTTT	CASSLSTNTEAFF
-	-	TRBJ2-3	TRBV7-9	TGTGCCAGCAGTTTCACCCCCTCCCCGGGGTGCAGAGATACGCAGTATTTT	CASSFTPSPGCRDTQYF
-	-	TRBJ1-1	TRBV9	TGTGCCAGCAGCGTAAGTGGCAGGTCCACTGAAGCTTTCTTT	CASSVSGRSTEAFF
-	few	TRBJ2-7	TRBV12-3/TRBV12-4	TGTGCCAGCAGCCCCCGTGACCCGAGAAGCTCCTACGAGCAGTACTTC	CASSPRDPRSSYEQYF
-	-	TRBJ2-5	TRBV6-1	TGTGCCAGCATCCCGACCTTTTTGTTCCAAGAGACCCAGTACTTC	CASIPTFLFQETQYF
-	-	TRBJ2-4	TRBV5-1	TGCGCCAGCAGCTTGTACGGCAGTTCGGAAAACATTCAGTACTTC	CASSLYGSSENIQYF
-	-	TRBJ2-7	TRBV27	TGTGCCAGCAGTTTTTCAGGACGGGCTGGGGAGCAGTACTTC	CASSFSGRAGEQYF
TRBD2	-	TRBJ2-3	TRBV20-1	TGCAGTGCTACCACTTCCGGGAGGGGGGATACGCAGTATTTT	CSATTSGRGDTQYF
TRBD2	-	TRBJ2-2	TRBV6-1	TGTGCCAGCAGACAGGGACTAGCGTCCGGGGAGCTGTTTTTT	CASRQGLASGELFF
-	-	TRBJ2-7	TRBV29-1	TGCAGCGTTTTCGGAAGACCGTCCTACGAGCAGTACTTC	CSVFGRPSYEQYF
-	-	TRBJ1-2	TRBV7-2	TGTGCCAGCAGCGTCGAAGGGGGATATGGCTACACCTTC	CASSVEGGYGYTF
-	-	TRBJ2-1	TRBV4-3	TGCGCCAGCAGCCAAGAGGCGGATCCTCGGGGTGAGCAGTTCTTC	CASSQEADPRGEQFF
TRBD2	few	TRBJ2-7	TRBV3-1	TGTGCCAGCAGCCTAGCGGGACCACGTTACGAGCAGTACTTC	CASSLAGPRYEQYF
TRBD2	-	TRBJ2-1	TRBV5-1	TGCGCCAGCAGCTGGGGACTAGCGGGAGAGGCCTTGCAGTTCTTC	CASSWGLAGEALQFF
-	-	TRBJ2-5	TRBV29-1	TGCAGCGTTTCGCACCAAGAGACCCAGTACTTC	CSVSHQETQYF
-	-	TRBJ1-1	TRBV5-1	TGCGCCAGCAGCGAAGCGGACACTGAAGCTTTCTTT	CASSEADTEAFF
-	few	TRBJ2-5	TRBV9	TGTGCCAGCAGCAAAGAAGAGACCCAGTACTTC	CASSKEETQYF
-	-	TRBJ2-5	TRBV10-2	TGCGCCAGCAGCACTCTGTCAGGGAAAGAGACCCAGTACTTC	CASSTLSGKETQYF
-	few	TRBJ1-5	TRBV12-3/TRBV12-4	TGTGCCAGCCGTTCCCAGGTCAATCAGCCCCAGCATTTT	CASRSQVNQPQHF
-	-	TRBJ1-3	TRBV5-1	TGCGCCAGCAGCCAGGACAGTAGTGGAAACACCATATATTTT	CASSQDSSGNTIYF
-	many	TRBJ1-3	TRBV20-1	TGCAGTGCCCCGAGGCCACACTACTCTGGAAACACCATATATTTT	CSAPRPHYSGNTIYF
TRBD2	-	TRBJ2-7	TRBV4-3	TGCGCCAGCAGCCAGGTAGCGGGGGACTACGAGCAGTACTTC	CASSQVAGDYEQYF
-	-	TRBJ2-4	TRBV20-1	TGCAGTGCTACACCTACAAGACTAGCCAAAAACATTCAGTACTTC	CSATPTRLAKNIQYF
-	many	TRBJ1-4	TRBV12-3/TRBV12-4	TGTGCCAGCACCACGGGGGCGCTCGGAGGCGAAAAACTGTTTTTT	CASTTGALGGEKLFF
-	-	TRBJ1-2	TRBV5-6	TGTGCCAGCAGCCGCCGGGGGAGATATGGCTACACCTTC	CASSRRGRYGYTF
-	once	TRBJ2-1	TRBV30	TGTGCCTGGAGCCCTGTGGGTGTTTTTAATGAGCAGTTCTTC	CAWSPVGVFNEQFF
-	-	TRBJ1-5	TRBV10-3	TGTGCCATCAGTGAGGGCTCAGGTCAGCCCCAGCATTTT	CAISEGSGQPQHF
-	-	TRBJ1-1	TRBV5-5	TGTGCCAGCAGCTTGCTCGGGAGCTTGAACACTGAAGCTTTCTTT	CASSLLGSLNTEAFF
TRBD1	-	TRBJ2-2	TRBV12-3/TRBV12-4	TGTGCCAGCAGCCGGACAGGGTGGGACGGGGAGCTGTTTTTT	CASSRTGWDGELFF
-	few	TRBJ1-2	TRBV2	TGTGCCAGCCATCCTTCGGGAGTAGGCTATGGCTACACCTTC	CASHPSGVGYGYTF
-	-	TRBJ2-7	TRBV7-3	TGTGCCCCGTACCGGGTCTACGAGCAGTACTTC	CAPYRVYEQYF
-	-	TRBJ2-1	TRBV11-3	TGTGCCAGCGGGGGAAGGCGGGACCCTGAGCAGTTCTTC	CASGGRRDPEQFF
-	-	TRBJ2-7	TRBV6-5	TGTGCCAGCAGTTACTCGAAAAAGGGGGTGGGCGAGCAGTACTTC	CASSYSKKGVGEQYF
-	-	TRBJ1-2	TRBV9	TGTGCCAGCAGCCCCTATACCCGTAACTATGGCTACACCTTC	CASSPYTRNYGYTF